One sample yielded the 9 T cell receptor beta chains listed below, sequenced in a study of chemoradiotherapy in HPV16-positive cancers. Assay: immunoSEQ multiplex PCR; the TCRdb copy retains only in-frame clones and omits some. This table holds 1,300 or so clones, roughly 79% found once. The sample here was tumor tissue, taken from a patient who underwent chemoradiotherapy. These receptor sequences come from a human donor with HPV-associated anogenital cancer.

The chain joins TRBV7-8 to TRBJ1-1, with 8 positions matching TRBD1. J gave up 10 bases and V 6 bases, and 4 bases lay outside the gene matches. The CDR3 sequence is 11 residues long. Germline CDR1 SGHVS, CDR2 FQNEAQ. The CDR3 is CASRGQGSAFF. The CDR3 DNA is TGTGCCAGCAGAGGACAGGGTTCAGCTTTCTTT.

This clone turned up a few times. This rearrangement joins TRBV5-5 to TRBJ1-5, with unresolved D. Germline V gives CDR1 SGHKS, CDR2 YYEKEE (reference sequence). V was shortened by 2 bases and J by 4 bases, with 10 bases between the two germline ends. This CDR3 region has 14 residues. In DNA form, the CDR3 reads TGTGCCAGCAGCTTTGGGGTCCTAAATCAGCCCCAGCATTTT. This codes for CASSFGVLNQPQHF.

J is TRBJ2-1 and V is TRBV10-3, with 7 bases lining up with TRBD2. The CDR3 consists of 15 residues. Germline V lookup: CDR1 ENHRY, CDR2 SYGVKD. The J segment lost 4 bases and the V segment lost 11 bases, leaving 14 bases of the junction unmatched. The CDR3 DNA reads TGTGCCTCCATAACGCCTAGCGGCGGGTACAATGAGCAGTTCTTC. It is translated as CASITPSGGYNEQFF.

The chain employs TRBV6-1 and TRBJ2-7, with 7 positions matching TRBD1. This CDR3 has 14 amino acids. CDR1 is MNHNS and CDR2 is SASEGT in the germline V gene. V lost 7 bases to trimming and J lost 2 bases; unmatched junction nucleotides: 8. This CDR3 reads CASTEGARPYEQYF. The CDR3 region has the DNA TGTGCCAGCACCGAGGGGGCACGACCCTACGAGCAGTACTTC.

The rearrangement joins TRBV27 to TRBJ2-2, with D perhaps matching TRBD2 (7 bases). CDR1 is MNHEY, CDR2 SMNVEV, per germline (reference sequence). Trimming removed 7 bases at V and 0 bases at J, with 12 bases between. This CDR3 has 15 amino acids. The chain's CDR3 is CASMGGGANTGELFF. DNA of the CDR3: TGTGCCAGCATGGGGGGGGGCGCGAACACCGGGGAGCTGTTTTTT.

V gene TRBV4-3 combines with J gene TRBJ2-5; TRBD2 matches at 12 bases. The ends lost 1 base at V and 5 bases at J; junction bases unmatched: 8. This CDR3 spans 17 amino acids. Germline loops: CDR1 LGHNA, CDR2 YSLEER. CDR3 nucleotides: TGCGCCAGCAGCCAAGTAATGTCGCTAGCGGGAGGGGAGACCCAGTACTTC. Translating gives CASSQVMSLAGGETQYF.

V is TRBV7-2 and J is TRBJ1-5; D is uncertain. Trimming removed 4 bases from V and 7 bases from J, with 11 bases in between. Germline V gene data show CDR1 as SGHTA and CDR2 as FQGNSA. The CDR3 is 13 residues long. CDR3 coding DNA: TGTGCCAGCAGCTCTCAGAGTCACCAGCCCCAGCATTTT. The encoded protein is CASSSQSHQPQHF.

V gene TRBV11-3 combines with J gene TRBJ1-1; weak D call: TRBD1 (5 bases). The germline gives CDR1 SGHNT, CDR2 YENEEA. There are 16 residues in the CDR3. The V and J ends lost 5 bases and 1 base respectively, with 17 bases between them. CDR3 in DNA: TGTGCCAGCAGCGTAAGGCAGACAGAATCGAACACTGAAGCTTTCTTT. Amino acid sequence: CASSVRQTESNTEAFF. Drawing the rest from reference TRBV11-3 and TRBJ1-1, the complete variable domain is EAGVVQSPRYKIIEKKQPVAFWCNPISGHNTLYWYLQNLGQGPELLIRYENEEAVDDSQLPKDRFSAERLKGVDSTLKIQPAELGDSAVYLCASSVRQTESNTEAFFGQGTRLTVV.

V gene TRBV7-3 combines with J gene TRBJ1-4; D gene uncertain. Germline V gene lookup returns CDR1 SGHTA and CDR2 FQGTGA. The germline V and J ends were trimmed by 1 base and 7 bases, with 7 bases remaining between them. The CDR3 length is 13 residues. CDR3 sequence: CASSLRQGEKLFF. As DNA, the CDR3 is TGTGCCAGCAGCTTAAGACAAGGTGAAAAACTGTTTTTT. Complete variable domain (other parts from reference TRBV7-3 and TRBJ1-4): GAGVSQTPSNKVTEKGKYVELRCDPISGHTALYWYRQSLGQGPEFLIYFQGTGAADDSGLPNDRFFAVRPEGSVSTLKIQRTERGDSAVYLCASSLRQGEKLFFGSGTQLSVL.